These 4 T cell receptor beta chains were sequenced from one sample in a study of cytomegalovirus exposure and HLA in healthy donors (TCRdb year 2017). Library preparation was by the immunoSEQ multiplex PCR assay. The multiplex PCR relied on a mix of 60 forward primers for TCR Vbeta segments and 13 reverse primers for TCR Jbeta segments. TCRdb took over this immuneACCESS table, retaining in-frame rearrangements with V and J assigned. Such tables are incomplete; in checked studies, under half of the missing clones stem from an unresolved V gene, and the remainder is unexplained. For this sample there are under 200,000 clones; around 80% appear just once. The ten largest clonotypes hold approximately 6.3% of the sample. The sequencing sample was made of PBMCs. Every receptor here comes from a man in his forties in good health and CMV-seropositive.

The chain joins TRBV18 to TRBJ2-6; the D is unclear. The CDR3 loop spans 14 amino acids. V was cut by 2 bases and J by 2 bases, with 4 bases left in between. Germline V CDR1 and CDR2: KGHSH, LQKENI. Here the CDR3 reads CASSPETGANVLTF. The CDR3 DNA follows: TGTGCCAGCTCACCAGAGACTGGGGCCAACGTCCTGACTTTC.

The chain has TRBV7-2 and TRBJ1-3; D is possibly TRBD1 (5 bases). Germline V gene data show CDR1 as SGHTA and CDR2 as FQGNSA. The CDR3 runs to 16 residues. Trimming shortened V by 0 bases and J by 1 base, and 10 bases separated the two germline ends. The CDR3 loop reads CASSLAPGTSGNTIYF. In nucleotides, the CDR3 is TGTGCCAGCAGCTTAGCTCCAGGGACTTCTGGAAACACCATATATTTT.

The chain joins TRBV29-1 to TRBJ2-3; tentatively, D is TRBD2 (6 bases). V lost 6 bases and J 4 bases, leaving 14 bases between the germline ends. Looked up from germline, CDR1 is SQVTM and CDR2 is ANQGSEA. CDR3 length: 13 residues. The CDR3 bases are TGCAGCGTCACCCCTAGCGTCTCAGATACGCAGTATTTT. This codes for CSVTPSVSDTQYF.

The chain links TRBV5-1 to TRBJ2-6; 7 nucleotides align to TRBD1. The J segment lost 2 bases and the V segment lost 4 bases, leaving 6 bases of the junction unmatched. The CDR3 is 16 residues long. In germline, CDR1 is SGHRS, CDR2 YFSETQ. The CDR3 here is CASSENTGAGANVLTF. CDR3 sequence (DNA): TGCGCCAGCAGCGAGAATACAGGGGCTGGGGCCAACGTCCTGACTTTC.